This T cell receptor (beta chain) was observed in a study of T-cell reconstitution after alpha-beta-depleted transplantation in children. TCRbeta library preparation incorporated unique molecular identifiers. TCRdb reprocessed the PCR reads via MiXCR and lists one record per CDR3 protein. Altogether 55,000 to 85,000 distinct CDR3 sequences are present, 11% being singletons, with the ten largest covering around 13%. This clonotype was found many times. Its antigen is unidentified. Study-level results: It was surviving recipient T cells and thymic progenitors that gave some patients high TCRbeta diversity at day 60. By one year post-transplant, T-cell counts and diversity largely arose from T cells that were newly produced. At around two months after transplant, the alpha-beta T cells were reportedly derived from several hundred expanded clones that came from non-depleted graft cells.

Germline-derived CDR1 and CDR2 are LGHNA and YSLEER. The CDR3 has 15 amino acids. The ends lost 0 bases at V and 9 bases at J; junction bases unmatched: 10. The source is a boy between 5 and 17 years old with acute myeloid leukemia, due to receive a stem cell transplant. This sample comprised PBMCs, obtained before TCRalphabeta/CD19-depleted stem cell transplant. This rearrangement joins TRBV4-3 to TRBJ2-7, with 8 bases that match TRBD2. CDR3 region: CASSQDGTRRGGQYF. CDR3 sequence (DNA): TGCGCCAGCAGCCAAGACGGGACTAGAAGGGGGGGGCAGTACTTC.